The source of this T cell receptor (beta chain) is a study of CD8+ T cells in alopecia areata. Regarding the study as a whole: Sequences from scalp samples also cover resident alphabeta T cells of normal skin. An increase in clonality over normal scalp was evident in lesional scalp, especially alopecia totalis/universalis.

TCR sequencing used cDNA made by reverse transcription of extracted RNA. Profiling relied on immunoSEQ multiplex PCR, and the TCRdb table lists in-frame clones only, not all of them. Of 90,000 to 150,000 clones listed, roughly 68% are singletons. Looked up from germline, CDR1 is SGHRS and CDR2 is YFSETQ. V lost 0 bases to trimming and J lost 5 bases, with 12 bases between them. This CDR3 is 14 amino acids long. PBMCs, the starting material, were the source of sorted CD4+ and CD8+ T cells. A remark on this clone: Its target is not known.

The chain employs TRBV5-1 and TRBJ2-7; D remains unclear. This clonotype was obtained from a human donor in good health. The sample consisted of CD4+ T cells sorted from blood. The CDR3 here is CASSLGAPKDEQYF. The DNA of the CDR3 is TGCGCCAGCAGCTTGGGTGCCCCCAAGGACGAGCAGTACTTC.